The 7 T cell receptor beta chains below come from one sample, sequenced in a study of blood T cell repertoires in COVID-19. Some clones are missing from TCRdb's copy, which holds only in-frame ones; the method was immunoSEQ multiplex PCR. Seen here are more than 80,000 clones, roughly 80% observed once, and the top ten hold 11% to 15%. The sequenced material came from peripheral blood. Every receptor here comes from a woman aged 60-75 years with acute or convalescent COVID-19.

This chain uses TRBV5-8 with TRBJ2-7, with D possibly TRBD2 on 5 matching bases. V lost 0 bases to trimming and J lost 1 base, with 11 bases between them. CDR3 length: 15 residues. CDR1 and CDR2 from the germline V gene are SGHTS and YDEGEE. Here the CDR3 DNA reads TGTGCCAGCAGCTTGGCCATGAGGGCATCCTACGAGCAGTACTTC. The encoded protein is CASSLAMRASYEQYF. Filled out from reference TRBV5-8 and TRBJ2-7, the complete variable domain reads EAGVTQSPTHLIKTRGQQATLRCSPISGHTSVYWYQQALGLGLQFLLWYDEGEERNRGNFPPRFSGRQFPNYSSELNVNALELEDSALYLCASSLAMRASYEQYFGPGTRLTVT.

This sequence joins TRBV4-2 and TRBJ2-1; 10 bases line up with TRBD2. CDR3 length: 17 residues. Germline-derived CDR1 and CDR2 are LGHNA and YNFKEQ. V lost 2 bases to trimming and J lost 5 bases; unmatched junction nucleotides: 9. This chain's CDR3 is CASSQLGAGGQDNEQFF. For the CDR3, the DNA is TGTGCCAGCAGCCAACTTGGAGCGGGGGGGCAGGACAATGAGCAGTTCTTC.

The rearrangement links TRBV28 to TRBJ2-7; 8 positions agree with TRBD2. The ends lost 5 bases at V and 0 bases at J; junction bases unmatched: 6. Germline V lookup: CDR1 MDHEN, CDR2 SYDVKM. The CDR3 totals 15 residues. In DNA, the CDR3 is TGTGCCAGCAGTCCACTAGCGGATAGCTCCTACGAGCAGTACTTC. Its translation is CASSPLADSSYEQYF.

This clone was counted a few times. This chain connects TRBV19 to TRBJ1-6; D uncertain. The germline CDR1 and CDR2 sequences are LNHDA and SQIVND (reference sequence). V gave up 3 bases and J gave up 12 bases, with 12 bases separating them. CDR3 size: 13 residues. The CDR3 loop reads CASSIPTLRPLHF. The CDR3 DNA follows: TGTGCCAGTAGTATCCCGACTCTCCGACCCCTCCACTTT.

This clone was seen more than once but under ten times. The chain combines TRBV30 with TRBJ1-2, with unresolved D. Between the trimmed V and J ends, which lost 5 bases and 4 bases, there was a span of 14 bases. There are 13 residues in the CDR3. Germline V gene data show CDR1 as GTSNPN and CDR2 as SVGIG (reference sequence). The CDR3 DNA is TGTGCCTGGGGAGGATTAGGAGGCTATGGCTACACCTTC. Translated, it gives CAWGGLGGYGYTF.

V usage is TRBV10-3 and J usage is TRBJ2-1; tentatively, D is TRBD1 (6 bases). CDR3 size: 15 residues. Germline CDR1 reads ENHRY; CDR2 reads SYGVKD. The V end lost 3 bases, the J end lost 5 bases, and 14 bases lay between the germline ends. Here the CDR3 DNA reads TGTGCCATCAGTGATGGGGCACAGGGTCACAATGAGCAGTTCTTC. Translated, it gives CAISDGAQGHNEQFF.

The V and J genes are TRBV19 and TRBJ1-4; a possible D gene is TRBD1 (5 bases). Germline V gene sequence: CDR1 LNHDA, CDR2 SQIVND (reference sequence). The CDR3 totals 16 residues. V was shortened by 3 bases and J by 4 bases, with 15 bases between the two germline ends. CDR3 sequence: CASSMARARGNEKLFF. The CDR3 coding sequence is TGTGCCAGTAGTATGGCCAGGGCGCGGGGTAATGAAAAACTGTTTTTT. Full variable domain (missing parts from reference TRBV19 and TRBJ1-4): DGGITQSPKYLFRKEGQNVTLSCEQNLNHDAMYWYRQDPGQGLRLIYYSQIVNDFQKGDIAEGYSVSREKKESFPLTVTSAQKNPTAFYLCASSMARARGNEKLFFGSGTQLSVL.